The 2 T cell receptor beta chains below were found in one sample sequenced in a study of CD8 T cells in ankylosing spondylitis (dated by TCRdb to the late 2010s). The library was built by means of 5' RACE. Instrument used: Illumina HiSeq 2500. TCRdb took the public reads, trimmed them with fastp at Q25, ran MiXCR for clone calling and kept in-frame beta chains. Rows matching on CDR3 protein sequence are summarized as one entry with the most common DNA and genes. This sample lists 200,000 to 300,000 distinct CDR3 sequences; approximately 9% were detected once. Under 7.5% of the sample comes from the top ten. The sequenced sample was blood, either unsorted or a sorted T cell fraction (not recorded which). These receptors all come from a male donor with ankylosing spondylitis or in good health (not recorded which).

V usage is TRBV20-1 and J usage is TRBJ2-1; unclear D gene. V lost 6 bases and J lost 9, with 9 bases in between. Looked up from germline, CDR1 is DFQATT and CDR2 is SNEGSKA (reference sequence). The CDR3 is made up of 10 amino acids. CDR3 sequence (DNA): TGCAGTGCCACGGACGGTGAGCAGTTCTTC. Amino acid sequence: CSATDGEQFF.

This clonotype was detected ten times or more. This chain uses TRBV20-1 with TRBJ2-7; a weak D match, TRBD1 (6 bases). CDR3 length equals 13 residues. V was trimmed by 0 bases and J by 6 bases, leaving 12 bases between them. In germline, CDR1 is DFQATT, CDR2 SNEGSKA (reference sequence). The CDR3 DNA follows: TGCAGTGCTAGAGAGCAACAGGGACGCGAGCAGTACTTC. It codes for CSAREQQGREQYF.